This passage covers 27 T cell receptor beta chains from one sample sequenced in a study of blood T cell repertoires in COVID-19. The method was immunoSEQ multiplex PCR; TCRdb's version includes in-frame clones alone and lacks a portion of them. The sample shows 250,000 to 350,000 clones, about nine tenths of them seen only once. The material sequenced was peripheral blood. These TCRs come from a woman aged 40 to 50 who had recovered from COVID-19.

The rearrangement uses TRBV6-5 and TRBJ1-2; TRBD1 matches at 10 bases. Germline CDR1 is MNHEY and CDR2 is SVGAGI. The CDR3 loop spans 15 amino acids. The J segment lost 8 bases and the V segment lost 6 bases, leaving 12 bases of the junction unmatched. In DNA, the CDR3 is TGTGCCAGCAGCCACCGGGACAGGGGTTCACAGGGCTACACCTTC. Amino acids: CASSHRDRGSQGYTF.

This chain uses TRBV5-4 with TRBJ2-5; 8 positions match TRBD1. The CDR3 extends over 14 amino acids. The trim removed 4 bases at V and 5 bases at J, leaving 7 bases unmatched. Germline-derived CDR1 and CDR2 are SGHNT and YYREEE (reference sequence). The CDR3 is CASSPRGHGETQYF. In nucleotides, the CDR3 is TGTGCCAGCAGCCCCAGGGGGCACGGGGAGACCCAGTACTTC. Full variable domain (rest looked up from reference TRBV5-4 and TRBJ2-5): ETGVTQSPTHLIKTRGQQVTLRCSSQSGHNTVSWYQQALGQGPQFIFQYYREEENGRGNFPPRFSGLQFPNYSSELNVNALELDDSALYLCASSPRGHGETQYFGPGTRLLVL.

The rearrangement joins TRBV7-9 to TRBJ1-1; the match to TRBD1 covers 10 bases. The CDR3 extends over 15 amino acids. Germline lookup yields CDR1 SEHNR and CDR2 FQNEAQ (reference sequence). After removal of 5 bases from V and 8 bases from J, the junction contained 11 bases not matched to a gene. CDR3 amino acids: CASSPQDRGLVEAFF. The CDR3 DNA is TGTGCCAGCAGCCCTCAGGACAGGGGGTTGGTCGAAGCTTTCTTT.

The rearrangement uses TRBV5-6 and TRBJ2-5; tentatively, D is TRBD1 (5 bases). The germline V gene encodes CDR1 SGHDT and CDR2 YYEEEE. Deletions cut 4 bases from V and 1 base from J, with 11 bases between. This CDR3 spans 14 amino acids. The CDR3 is CASSRQGSQETQYF. In DNA form, the CDR3 reads TGTGCCAGCAGCAGGCAGGGTTCCCAAGAGACCCAGTACTTC.

A remark on this clone: The junction departs from the called germline gene at one end, perhaps through a read error. This chain uses TRBV4-1 with TRBJ2-2, with D perhaps TRBD2 (6 bases). The CDR3 runs to 15 residues. In germline, CDR1 is MGHRA, CDR2 YSYEKL. CDR3: CASSQRSLDTGGLFF. CDR3 DNA: TGCGCCAGCAGCCAAAGGAGTTTGGACACCGGGGGGCTGTTTTTT.

The chain employs TRBV21-1 and TRBJ2-1; the table names TRBD1, a call not compared with the DNA. TRBV21-1 is a documented pseudogene. This CDR3 comprises 15 residues. The CDR3 nucleotides read TGTGCCAGCAGGGGACCGGGACAGGGGGTTAATGAGCAGTTCTTC. Its protein is CASRGPGQGVNEQFF.

The V gene is TRBV14, the J gene TRBJ1-1, with D unclear. In germline, CDR1 is SGHDN, CDR2 FVKESK. V lost 5 bases and J lost 0, with 10 bases in between. The CDR3 length is 14 residues. The CDR3: CASSGGPMNTEAFF. CDR3 DNA sequence: TGTGCCAGCAGCGGCGGGCCTATGAACACTGAAGCTTTCTTT.

The chain is built from TRBV3-1 (or the pseudogene TRBV3-2) and TRBJ1-6; D is possibly TRBD1 (6 bases). Germline values: CDR1 LGHDT, CDR2 YNNKEL (reference sequence). Trimming removed 1 base at V and 9 bases at J, with 16 bases between. The CDR3 totals 16 residues. CDR3 DNA sequence: TGTGCCAGCAGCCAAGGTAGCGGGACACCAGGTTCACCCCTCCACTTT. Residues: CASSQGSGTPGSPLHF.

CDR3: CASSKTGEEKLFF. The CDR3 DNA reads as TGTGCCAGCAGCAAAACAGGGGAAGAAAAACTGTTTTTT. The V and J genes are TRBV21-1 and TRBJ1-4; the listed D gene, TRBD1, was not tested against the DNA. TRBV21-1 is a pseudogene segment. The CDR3 totals 13 residues.

The J gene is TRBJ2-1, the V gene TRBV9; 7 bases are shared with TRBD2. Germline V lookup: CDR1 SGDLS, CDR2 YYNGEE. With 3 bases clipped from V and 4 bases from J, the junction kept 7 bases outside the gene matches. The CDR3 runs to 15 residues. In DNA, the CDR3 is TGTGCCAGCAGCGCCCGTCGGCGGGAGTACAATGAGCAGTTCTTC. Translating gives CASSARRREYNEQFF. Together with reference TRBV9 and TRBJ2-1, the CDR3 gives the full variable domain: DSGVTQTPKHLITATGQRVTLRCSPRSGDLSVYWYQQSLDQGLQFLIQYYNGEERAKGNILERFSAQQFPDLHSELNLSSLELGDSALYFCASSARRREYNEQFFGPGTRLTVL.

V gene TRBV24-1 combines with J gene TRBJ1-4; TRBD1 matches at 7 bases. V lost 4 bases to trimming and J lost 12 bases; unmatched junction nucleotides: 7. Germline V lookup: CDR1 KGHDR, CDR2 SFDVKD. The CDR3 runs to 13 residues. The DNA of the CDR3 is TGTGCCACCAGTGACCCCGACAGGGATGAACTGTTTTTT. As protein: CATSDPDRDELFF.

V and J are TRBV11-3 and TRBJ2-4; 8 bases line up with TRBD2. Germline CDR1 is SGHNT and CDR2 is YENEEA. Unmatched junction bases numbered 8, after V lost 3 bases and J lost 1 base. The CDR3 has 17 residues. The CDR3 protein is CASSLGGRGAAKNIQYF. The CDR3 bases are TGTGCCAGCAGCTTGGGTGGGCGGGGGGCTGCCAAAAACATTCAGTACTTC. Full variable domain (missing parts from reference TRBV11-3 and TRBJ2-4): EAGVVQSPRYKIIEKKQPVAFWCNPISGHNTLYWYLQNLGQGPELLIRYENEEAVDDSQLPKDRFSAERLKGVDSTLKIQPAELGDSAVYLCASSLGGRGAAKNIQYFGAGTRLSVL.

The chain recombines TRBV3-1 (or the pseudogene TRBV3-2) with TRBJ1-2, with a possible D match to TRBD1 (5 bases). This CDR3 spans 13 amino acids. V lost 4 bases and J lost 7, with 13 bases in between. In germline, CDR1 is LGHDT, CDR2 YNNKEL (reference sequence). The CDR3 sequence: CASSPGGFGGYTF. CDR3 nucleotide sequence: TGTGCCAGCAGCCCCGGGGGTTTTGGTGGCTACACCTTC.

The chain carries TRBV4-1 and TRBJ2-7; D not resolved. The V end lost 4 bases, the J end lost 2 bases, and 6 bases lay between the germline ends. CDR3 length: 12 residues. Germline loops: CDR1 MGHRA, CDR2 YSYEKL. In DNA form, the CDR3 reads TGCGCCAGCAGCCCGGGTCCCTACGAGCAGTACTTC. Translating gives CASSPGPYEQYF.

This clone was found a few times. This chain connects TRBV6-6 to TRBJ1-1, with 7 bases fitting TRBD1. Unmatched junction bases numbered 3, after V lost 4 bases and J lost 4 bases. Germline CDR1 is MNHNY and CDR2 is SVGAGI (reference sequence). The length of the CDR3 is 13 residues. CDR3 coding DNA: TGTGCCAGCAGTTCGCAGGGGGGCACTGAAGCTTTCTTT. Its translation is CASSSQGGTEAFF.

The CDR3 reads CAIRDTSGSNYEQYF. Written as DNA, the CDR3 is TGTGCCATCAGAGACACTAGCGGGAGTAACTACGAGCAGTACTTC. This chain uses TRBV10-3 with TRBJ2-7, with 11 bases lining up with TRBD2. The CDR3 has 15 amino acids. Germline V gene lookup returns CDR1 ENHRY and CDR2 SYGVKD. Trimming at V came to 6 bases and at J to 3 bases, leaving 7 bases not matched to a gene.

This sequence joins TRBV5-6 and TRBJ2-5, with 10 positions matching TRBD2. CDR1 and CDR2 from the germline V gene are SGHDT and YYEEEE. CDR3 size: 18 residues. V was pared by 4 bases and J by 1 base, with 13 bases of the junction left unmatched. CDR3 sequence reads: CASSLPGLATPSQETQYF. CDR3 bases: TGTGCCAGCAGCCTCCCGGGACTAGCGACCCCCTCCCAAGAGACCCAGTACTTC.

The CDR3, as DNA: TGCAGCGTTGATCTGTTTTCCGGGGAGCTGTTTTTT. Amino acids: CSVDLFSGELFF. This sequence joins TRBV29-1 and TRBJ2-2; no clear D. Trimming took 3 bases from V and 6 from J, leaving 8 bases between them. Germline V lookup: CDR1 SQVTM, CDR2 ANQGSEA. The CDR3 sequence is 12 residues long.

The rearrangement joins TRBV6-5 to TRBJ2-7; 12 nucleotides agree with TRBD2. V was clipped by 7 bases and J by 5 bases; unmatched bases: 9. The length of the CDR3 is 15 residues. From germline, CDR1 is MNHEY and CDR2 SVGAGI. Written as DNA, the CDR3 is TGTGCCAGCACGTTTCGGACTAGCGGGATCAACGAGCAGTACTTC. It translates to CASTFRTSGINEQYF.

The chain links TRBV7-3 to TRBJ2-1, with D possibly TRBD2 on 5 matching bases. V was trimmed by 4 bases and J by 10 bases, leaving 14 bases between them. The CDR3 is made up of 13 amino acids. The germline V gene has CDR1 SGHTA and CDR2 FQGTGA. The CDR3 DNA is TGTGCCAGCAGCTCCCTAGCCGGTACAGAGCAGTTCTTC. This encodes CASSSLAGTEQFF.

The chain employs TRBV4-2 and TRBJ2-1; 8 positions match TRBD1. The CDR3 contains 16 residues. Germline V lookup: CDR1 LGHNA, CDR2 YNFKEQ. V dropped 0 bases and J dropped 5; count of bases not matched to a gene: 6. The CDR3 spells CASSQESGTGHNEQFF. The CDR3 coding sequence is TGTGCCAGCAGCCAAGAATCCGGGACAGGCCACAATGAGCAGTTCTTC.

This chain links TRBV5-3 with TRBJ2-3; TRBD2 aligns across 11 bases. TRBV5-3 is an ORF; its function is uncertain. V shed 1 base and J 4 bases; nucleotides not matched to a gene: 2. The CDR3 consists of 15 residues. This CDR3 is CARSLTSGSSDTQYF. CDR3 in DNA: TGTGCCAGAAGCTTGACTAGCGGGAGCTCAGATACGCAGTATTTT.

The rearrangement links TRBV5-1 to TRBJ2-1; 7 bases line up with TRBD2. There are 14 residues in the CDR3. V lost 7 bases to trimming and J lost 6 bases; unmatched junction nucleotides: 10. The V gene's germline CDR1 is SGHRS and CDR2 YFSETQ. CDR3 bases: TGCGCCAGCGGGAGGGGTAGTTCGGGCAATGAGCAGTTCTTC. Protein sequence: CASGRGSSGNEQFF.

The chain has TRBV6-1 and TRBJ2-1; TRBD2 agrees at 13 bases. The CDR3 spans 15 residues. V was clipped by 2 bases and J by 8 bases; unmatched bases: 3. Looked up from germline, CDR1 is MNHNS and CDR2 is SASEGT. The chain's CDR3 is CASSETSGRGHEQFF. CDR3 nucleotides: TGTGCCAGCAGTGAAACTAGCGGGAGGGGACATGAGCAGTTCTTC.

The CDR3 sequence is CASSFSNSPLHF. The CDR3 bases are TGTGCCAGCAGCTTCTCCAATTCACCCCTCCACTTT. V usage is TRBV11-1 and J usage is TRBJ1-6; D unclear. The V gene lost 3 bases and the J gene lost 7 bases, with 4 bases spanning the gap. The CDR3 has 12 amino acids. CDR1 and CDR2 (germline): SGHAT, FQDESV (reference sequence).

This chain joins TRBV2 and TRBJ1-5, with D perhaps matching TRBD1 (6 bases). Deletions cut 6 bases from V and 2 bases from J, with 14 bases between. This CDR3 has 15 amino acids. The germline CDR1 and CDR2 sequences are SNHLY and FYNNEI. CDR3 protein: CASSNQGSGNQPQHF. For the CDR3, the DNA is TGTGCCAGCAGCAACCAGGGGTCTGGCAATCAGCCCCAGCATTTT. The full variable domain, completed using reference TRBV2 and TRBJ1-5, is EPEVTQTPSHQVTQMGQEVILRCVPISNHLYFYWYRQILGQKVEFLVSFYNNEISEKSEIFDDQFSVERPDGSNFTLKIRSTKLEDSAMYFCASSNQGSGNQPQHFGDGTRLSIL.

The V and J genes are TRBV5-1 and TRBJ1-2; 8 nucleotides align to TRBD1. The CDR3 has 15 residues. Germline-derived CDR1 and CDR2 are SGHRS and YFSETQ. With 1 base clipped from V and 8 bases from J, the junction kept 10 bases outside the gene matches. The CDR3 DNA is TGCGCCAGCAGCTTGACTTCGGGACAGGTCTCGGGCTACACCTTC. Encoded protein: CASSLTSGQVSGYTF. The full variable domain, completed using reference TRBV5-1 and TRBJ1-2, is KAGVTQTPRYLIKTRGQQVTLSCSPISGHRSVSWYQQTPGQGLQFLFEYFSETQRNKGNFPGRFSGRQFSNSRSEMNVSTLELGDSALYLCASSLTSGQVSGYTFGSGTRLTVV.